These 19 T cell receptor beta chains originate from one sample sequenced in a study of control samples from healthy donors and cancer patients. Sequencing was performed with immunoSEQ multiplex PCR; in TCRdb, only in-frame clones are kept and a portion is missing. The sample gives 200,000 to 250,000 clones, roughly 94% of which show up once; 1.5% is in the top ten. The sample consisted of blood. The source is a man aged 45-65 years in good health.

The DNA of the CDR3 is TGCGCCAGCAGCTTGGTATCCGGGGGCTACGAGCAGTACGTC. Its protein is CASSLVSGGYEQYV. The chain links TRBV5-1 to TRBJ2-7; weak D call: TRBD2 (6 bases). The CDR3 consists of 14 residues. Germline lookup yields CDR1 SGHRS and CDR2 YFSETQ. V lost 0 bases, J lost 3 bases, and 10 bases lay in between.

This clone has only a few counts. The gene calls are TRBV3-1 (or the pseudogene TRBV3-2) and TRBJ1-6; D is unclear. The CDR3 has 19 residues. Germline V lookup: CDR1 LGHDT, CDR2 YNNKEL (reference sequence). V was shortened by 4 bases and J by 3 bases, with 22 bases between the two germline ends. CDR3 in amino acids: CASSPKPPRDQNYNSPLHF. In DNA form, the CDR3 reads TGTGCCAGCAGCCCCAAACCCCCAAGGGATCAAAACTATAATTCACCCCTCCACTTT.

The CDR3 DNA reads as TGTGCCAGCAGCCCCCAGGGTTATCGGGGAGATACGCAGTATTTT. Its translation: CASSPQGYRGDTQYF. The chain has TRBV7-3 and TRBJ2-3; either TRBD1 or TRBD2 may fit D (5 bases each). V lost 5 bases and J 5 bases, leaving 17 bases between the germline ends. The CDR3 runs to 15 residues. The V gene's germline CDR1 is SGHTA and CDR2 FQGTGA.

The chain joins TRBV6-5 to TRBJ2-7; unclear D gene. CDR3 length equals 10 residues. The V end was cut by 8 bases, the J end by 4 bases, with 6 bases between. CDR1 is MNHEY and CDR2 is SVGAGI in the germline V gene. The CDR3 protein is CASVGYEQYF. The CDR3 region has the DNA TGTGCCAGCGTGGGGTACGAGCAGTACTTC.

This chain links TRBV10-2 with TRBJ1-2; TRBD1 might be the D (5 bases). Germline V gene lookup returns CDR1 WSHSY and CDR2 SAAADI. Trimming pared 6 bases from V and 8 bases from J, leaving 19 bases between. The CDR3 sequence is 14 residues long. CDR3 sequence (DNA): TGCGCCAGCAGGCCCGGGGCCTCTTATTGGGGCTACACCTTC. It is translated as CASRPGASYWGYTF.

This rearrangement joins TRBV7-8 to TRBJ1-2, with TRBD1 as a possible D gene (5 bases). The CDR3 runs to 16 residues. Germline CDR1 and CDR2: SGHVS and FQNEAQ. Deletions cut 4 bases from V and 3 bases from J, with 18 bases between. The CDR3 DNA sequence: TGTGCCAGCAGCTATAGGGCAGGGTATTTAGACTATGGCTACACCTTC. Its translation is CASSYRAGYLDYGYTF. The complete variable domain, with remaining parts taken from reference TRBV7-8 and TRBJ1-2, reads GAGVSQSPRYKVAKRGQDVALRCDPISGHVSLFWYQQALGQGPEFLTYFQNEAQLDKSGLPSDRFFAERPEGSVSTLKIQRTQQEDSAVYLCASSYRAGYLDYGYTFGSGTRLTVV.

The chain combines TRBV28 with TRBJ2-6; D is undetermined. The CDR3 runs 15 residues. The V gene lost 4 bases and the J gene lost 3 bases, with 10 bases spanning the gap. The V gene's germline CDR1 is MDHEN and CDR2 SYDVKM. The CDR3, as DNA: TGTGCCAGCAGTTCCCCAGGAATTGGGGCCAACGTCCTGACTTTC. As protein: CASSSPGIGANVLTF.

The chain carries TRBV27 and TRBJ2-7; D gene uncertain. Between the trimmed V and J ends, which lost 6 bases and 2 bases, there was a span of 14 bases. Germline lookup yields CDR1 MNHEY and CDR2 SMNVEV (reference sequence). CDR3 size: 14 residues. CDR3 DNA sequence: TGTGCCAGCAGCCTTACCGGGTACCCCTACGAGCAGTACTTC. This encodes CASSLTGYPYEQYF.

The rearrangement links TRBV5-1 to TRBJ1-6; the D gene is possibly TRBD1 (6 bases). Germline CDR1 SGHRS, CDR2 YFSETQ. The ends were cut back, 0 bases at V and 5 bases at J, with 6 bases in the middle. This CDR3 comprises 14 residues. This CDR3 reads CASSLAGDNSPLHF. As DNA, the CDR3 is TGCGCCAGCAGCTTGGCAGGGGATAATTCACCCCTCCACTTT.

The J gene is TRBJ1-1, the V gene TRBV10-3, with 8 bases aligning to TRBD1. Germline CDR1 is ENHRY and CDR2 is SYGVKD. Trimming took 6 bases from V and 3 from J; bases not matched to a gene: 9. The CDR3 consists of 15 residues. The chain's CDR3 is CAISSPGGEYTEAFF. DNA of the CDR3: TGTGCCATCAGCTCCCCAGGGGGCGAGTACACTGAAGCTTTCTTT.

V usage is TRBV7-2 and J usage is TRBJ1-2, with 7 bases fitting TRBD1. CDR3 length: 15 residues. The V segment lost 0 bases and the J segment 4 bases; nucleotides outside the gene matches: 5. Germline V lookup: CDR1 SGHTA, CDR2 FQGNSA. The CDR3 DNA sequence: TGTGCCAGCAGCTTAGCCATCGGGACAGTCTATGGCTACACCTTC. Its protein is CASSLAIGTVYGYTF.

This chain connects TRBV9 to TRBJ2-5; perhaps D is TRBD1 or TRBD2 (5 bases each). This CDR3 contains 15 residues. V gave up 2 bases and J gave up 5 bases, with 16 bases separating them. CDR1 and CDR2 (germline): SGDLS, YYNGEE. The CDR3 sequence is CASSVAGTWGETQYF. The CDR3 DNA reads TGTGCCAGCAGCGTCGCCGGGACCTGGGGGGAGACCCAGTACTTC.

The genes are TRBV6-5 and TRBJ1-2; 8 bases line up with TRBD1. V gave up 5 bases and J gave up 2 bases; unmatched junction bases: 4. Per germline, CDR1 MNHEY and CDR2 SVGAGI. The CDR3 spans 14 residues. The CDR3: CASSRQGFNYGYTF. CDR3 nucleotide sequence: TGTGCCAGCAGTAGACAGGGGTTCAACTATGGCTACACCTTC.

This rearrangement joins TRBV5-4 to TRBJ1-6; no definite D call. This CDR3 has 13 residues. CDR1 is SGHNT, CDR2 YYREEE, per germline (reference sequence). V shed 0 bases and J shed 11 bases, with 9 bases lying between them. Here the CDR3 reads CASSLGGNAPLHF. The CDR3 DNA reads TGTGCCAGCAGCTTGGGAGGGAATGCACCCCTCCACTTT.

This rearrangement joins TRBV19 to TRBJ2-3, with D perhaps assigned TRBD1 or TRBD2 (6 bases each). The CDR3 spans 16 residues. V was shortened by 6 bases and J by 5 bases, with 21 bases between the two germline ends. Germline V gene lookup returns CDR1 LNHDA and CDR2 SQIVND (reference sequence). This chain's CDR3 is CASRATKRGAGDTQYF. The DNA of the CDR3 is TGTGCCAGTAGGGCCACCAAAAGGGGGGCCGGAGATACGCAGTATTTT. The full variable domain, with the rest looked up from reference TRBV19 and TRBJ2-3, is DGGITQSPKYLFRKEGQNVTLSCEQNLNHDAMYWYRQDPGQGLRLIYYSQIVNDFQKGDIAEGYSVSREKKESFPLTVTSAQKNPTAFYLCASRATKRGAGDTQYFGPGTRLTVL.

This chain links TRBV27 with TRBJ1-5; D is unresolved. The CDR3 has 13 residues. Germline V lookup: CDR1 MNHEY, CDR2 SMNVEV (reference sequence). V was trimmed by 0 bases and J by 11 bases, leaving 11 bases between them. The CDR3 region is CASSLSPLKSQHF. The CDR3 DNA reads TGTGCCAGCAGTTTATCGCCCCTAAAGTCCCAGCATTTT.

In DNA form, the CDR3 reads TGTGCCAGCAGCCCGAAGAAGCGGGGGAGCTCCTACAATGAGCAGTTCTTC. It yields the protein CASSPKKRGSSYNEQFF. V and J are TRBV7-3 and TRBJ2-1; 8 bases line up with TRBD2. Germline V gene sequence: CDR1 SGHTA, CDR2 FQGTGA. The CDR3 sequence is 17 residues long. The junction had 9 bases not matched to a gene; V was cut back by 5 bases and J by 0 bases.

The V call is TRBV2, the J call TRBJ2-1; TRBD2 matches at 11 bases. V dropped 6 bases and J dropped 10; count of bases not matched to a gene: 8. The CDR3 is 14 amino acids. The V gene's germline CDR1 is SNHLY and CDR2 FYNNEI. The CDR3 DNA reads TGTGCCAGCAGGATAAGACTAGCGGGGAACGAGCAGTTCTTC. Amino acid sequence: CASRIRLAGNEQFF.

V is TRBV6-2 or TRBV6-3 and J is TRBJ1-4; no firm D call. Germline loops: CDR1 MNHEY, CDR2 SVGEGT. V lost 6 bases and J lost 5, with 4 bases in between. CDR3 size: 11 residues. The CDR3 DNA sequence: TGTGCCAGCAGCCGCAATGAAAAACTGTTTTTT. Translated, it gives CASSRNEKLFF.